This TCR beta chain was sequenced during a study of OX40 agonist ivuxolimab in advanced cancers. Study at large: Antecedent anti-PD-1, anti-PD-L1 or anti-CTLA-4 therapy was permissible, with over 35% having received some. The study reported partial responses in three patients: one hepatocellular carcinoma, two cutaneous melanoma.

The method was immunoSEQ multiplex PCR; TCRdb's version includes in-frame clones alone and lacks a portion of them. The data show 45,000 to 50,000 clones, approximately 88% seen once. Per the germline V gene, CDR1 is SNHLY and CDR2 is FYNNEI. V lost 8 bases and J 4 bases, leaving 21 bases between the germline ends. The CDR3 sequence is 16 residues long. Study-wide results and caveats: Both blood CD4+ and CD8+ T cells showed clonal growth by week 6 at 0.1 to 3.0 mg/kg.

Regarding this clone: Its target is not known.

On cycle 4 day 1 and cycle 7 day 1, as well as at baseline, blood was sampled. The chain joins TRBV2 to TRBJ2-1; D gene unclear. The clonotype was recovered from an adult with an advanced solid tumor such as melanoma, head and neck, liver or kidney cancer. This material consisted of CD4+ or CD8+ T cells sorted from blood, taken in a trial of the OX40 agonist ivuxolimab. CDR3 sequence reads: CASLDDGKLSYNEQFF. As DNA, the CDR3 is TGTGCCAGCTTAGATGATGGGAAACTCTCATACAATGAGCAGTTCTTC. Supplemented by reference TRBV2 and TRBJ2-1, the full variable domain reads EPEVTQTPSHQVTQMGQEVILRCVPISNHLYFYWYRQILGQKVEFLVSFYNNEISEKSEIFDDQFSVERPDGSNFTLKIRSTKLEDSAMYFCASLDDGKLSYNEQFFGPGTRLTVL.